The 18 T cell receptor beta chains in this list originate from one sample, sequenced in a study of blood T cell repertoires in COVID-19. Measured with immunoSEQ multiplex PCR; TCRdb has only the in-frame clones, and not every one. The table lists approximately 190,000 clones, 86% of them singletons. Sequences were obtained from peripheral blood. These receptors all stem from a man at least 80 years old with acute or convalescent COVID-19.

The chain uses TRBV19 and TRBJ2-7; 7 bases are shared with TRBD1. Germline V gives CDR1 LNHDA, CDR2 SQIVND (reference sequence). The V gene end was trimmed by 3 bases and the J gene end by 3 bases; junction bases not matched to a gene: 8. The CDR3 has 15 residues. As DNA, the CDR3 is TGTGCCAGTAGTATCTCTTTGGGACAGCTCTACGAGCAGTACTTC. This translates into CASSISLGQLYEQYF.

This rearrangement joins TRBV4-2 to TRBJ2-4; no clear D gene. This CDR3 is built from 17 residues. V gave up 0 bases and J gave up 3 bases, with 15 bases separating them. The V gene's germline CDR1 is LGHNA and CDR2 YNFKEQ. CDR3 sequence (DNA): TGTGCCAGCAGCCAAGATAAAACCCGGGTAGGCAAAAACATTCAGTACTTC. It yields the protein CASSQDKTRVGKNIQYF.

This CDR3 reads CASSPGQSYEQYF. The CDR3 DNA reads TGTGCCAGCAGCCCGGGACAATCCTACGAGCAGTACTTC. The genes are TRBV7-9 and TRBJ2-7; perhaps TRBD1 as D (6 bases). Germline lookup yields CDR1 SEHNR and CDR2 FQNEAQ (reference sequence). The germline V and J ends were trimmed by 5 bases and 1 base, with 9 bases remaining between them. This CDR3 region has 13 residues. The whole variable domain, remainder taken from reference TRBV7-9 and TRBJ2-7, is DTGVSQNPRHKITKRGQNVTFRCDPISEHNRLYWYRQTLGQGPEFLTYFQNEAQLEKSRLLSDRFSAERPKGSFSTLEIQRTEQGDSAMYLCASSPGQSYEQYFGPGTRLTVT.

The chain combines TRBV7-8 with TRBJ1-3, with unresolved D. CDR1 and CDR2 from the germline V gene are SGHVS and FQNEAQ. The V gene lost 2 bases and the J gene lost 4 bases, with 15 bases spanning the gap. CDR3 size: 16 residues. The CDR3 DNA reads as TGTGCCAGCAGCTTAAGACGGTCTGACTTCGGAAACACCATATATTTT. This gives the protein CASSLRRSDFGNTIYF.

V gene TRBV18 combines with J gene TRBJ2-2; D gene uncertain. The V gene lost 3 bases and the J gene lost 6 bases, with 5 bases spanning the gap. This CDR3 is 12 amino acids long. Germline V CDR1 and CDR2: KGHSH, LQKENI. DNA for the CDR3: TGTGCCAGCTCACCCGGTCCCGGGGAGCTGTTTTTT. The encoded protein is CASSPGPGELFF.

This clone showed up just once. Here the CDR3 reads CASSVGLGQGVGEQYF. The CDR3 coding sequence is TGTGCCAGCAGCGTAGGCCTTGGACAGGGGGTAGGCGAGCAGTACTTC. The chain joins TRBV9 to TRBJ2-7; 10 bases fit TRBD1. This CDR3 region has 16 residues. The V gene's germline CDR1 is SGDLS and CDR2 YYNGEE. The V gene end was trimmed by 0 bases and the J gene end by 6 bases; junction bases not matched to a gene: 9.

The rearrangement joins TRBV11-1 to TRBJ2-7; weak D call: TRBD1 (6 bases). With 5 bases removed from V and 3 bases from J, the gap between germline ends came to 8 bases. The CDR3 contains 12 residues. Germline CDR1 and CDR2: SGHAT and FQDESV (reference sequence). CDR3 loop: CASSQGNYEQYF. Here the CDR3 DNA reads TGTGCCAGCAGCCAGGGGAACTACGAGCAGTACTTC.

The chain joins TRBV10-3 to TRBJ2-7; 7 bases agree with TRBD1. Trimming removed 4 bases from V and 3 bases from J; junction bases left unmatched: 3. CDR1 and CDR2 from the germline V gene are ENHRY and SYGVKD. The CDR3 spans 13 residues. Here the CDR3 reads CAISGDSNYEQYF. The CDR3 DNA reads as TGTGCCATCAGTGGGGACAGCAACTACGAGCAGTACTTC.

This clone was recorded a few times. The chain has TRBV27 and TRBJ2-7; 7 nucleotides line up with TRBD2. Germline V gene lookup returns CDR1 MNHEY and CDR2 SMNVEV (reference sequence). After removal of 6 bases from V and 7 bases from J, the junction contained 15 bases not matched to a gene. The CDR3 loop spans 15 amino acids. CDR3 in amino acids: CASSLRREAGGEQYF. As DNA, the CDR3 is TGTGCCAGCAGCTTAAGACGAGAGGCCGGGGGGGAGCAGTACTTC.

This clone has only one observation. CDR3 nucleotides: TGTGCCAGCAGCGCACAGGGTTCTGGGGCCAACGTCCTGACTTTC. Its protein is CASSAQGSGANVLTF. The J gene is TRBJ2-6, the V gene TRBV9; TRBD1 is a possible D gene (6 bases). The ends were cut back, 3 bases at V and 1 base at J, with 8 bases in the middle. The CDR3 sequence is 15 residues long. The germline V gene has CDR1 SGDLS and CDR2 YYNGEE.

The count of this clone is one. The genes are TRBV18 and TRBJ1-2; D possibly corresponds to TRBD1 (6 bases). V dropped 2 bases and J dropped 0 bases, with 13 bases sitting between them. The CDR3 loop spans 16 amino acids. CDR1 is KGHSH, CDR2 LQKENI, per germline. The CDR3 DNA follows: TGTGCCAGCTCACCAGGCATCGGGGGGCCTAACTATGGCTACACCTTC. Protein product: CASSPGIGGPNYGYTF.

The chain uses TRBV30 and TRBJ1-2, with TRBD1 matching over 12 bases. Germline CDR1 GTSNPN, CDR2 SVGIG (reference sequence). V shed 7 bases and J 8 bases; nucleotides not matched to a gene: 14. This CDR3 has 15 amino acids. The CDR3: CASGSGTGGVNGYTF. As DNA, the CDR3 is TGTGCCTCTGGATCCGGGACAGGGGGCGTCAACGGCTACACCTTC.

The chain combines TRBV7-2 with TRBJ2-3; 7 bases map to TRBD1. Germline lookup yields CDR1 SGHTA and CDR2 FQGNSA. The CDR3 contains 15 residues. V dropped 5 bases and J dropped 7; count of bases not matched to a gene: 12. Here the CDR3 DNA reads TGTGCCAGCAGCGAGGGACAGTCTTTCCGCAATACGCAGTATTTT. Encoded protein: CASSEGQSFRNTQYF.

The V call is TRBV2, the J call TRBJ2-5, with D hard to call. Trimming shortened V by 7 bases and J by 5 bases, and 14 bases separated the two germline ends. Germline V gives CDR1 SNHLY, CDR2 FYNNEI. This CDR3 has 13 amino acids. CDR3 region: CASTAVRVETQYF. As DNA, the CDR3 is TGTGCCAGCACTGCGGTTCGGGTGGAGACCCAGTACTTC.

The rearrangement uses TRBV7-9 and TRBJ2-3; D is unclear. The germline V and J ends were trimmed by 5 bases and 7 bases, with 22 bases remaining between them. CDR1 and CDR2 from the germline V gene are SEHNR and FQNEAQ (reference sequence). This CDR3 is built from 16 residues. DNA for the CDR3: TGTGCCAGCAGCCCTCCAGGTCAACCGATGAGAAATACGCAGTATTTT. Translating it yields CASSPPGQPMRNTQYF.

The chain carries TRBV28 and TRBJ2-7, with D perhaps matching TRBD2 (7 bases). The CDR3 extends over 13 amino acids. Germline V CDR1 and CDR2: MDHEN, SYDVKM. V lost 6 bases and J 5 bases, leaving 14 bases between the germline ends. CDR3 bases: TGTGCCAGCAGGGGGGGGCTTGGAAACGAGCAGTACTTC. This encodes CASRGGLGNEQYF.

The genes are TRBV11-3 and TRBJ2-5, with D unclear. The V gene's germline CDR1 is SGHNT and CDR2 YENEEA. The V end was cut by 0 bases, the J end by 4 bases, with 9 bases between. The CDR3 is 14 residues long. The CDR3, as DNA: TGTGCCAGCAGCTTAGATTCGGGTCGAGAGACCCAGTACTTC. It yields the protein CASSLDSGRETQYF. Supplemented by reference TRBV11-3 and TRBJ2-5, the full variable domain reads EAGVVQSPRYKIIEKKQPVAFWCNPISGHNTLYWYLQNLGQGPELLIRYENEEAVDDSQLPKDRFSAERLKGVDSTLKIQPAELGDSAVYLCASSLDSGRETQYFGPGTRLLVL.

This rearrangement joins TRBV3-1 (or the pseudogene TRBV3-2) to TRBJ2-1, with D unclear. From germline, CDR1 is LGHDT and CDR2 YNNKEL (reference sequence). The CDR3 totals 13 residues. V lost 1 base, J lost 5 bases, and 6 bases lay in between. The CDR3 DNA follows: TGTGCCAGCAGCCAAGCCTACCACAATGAGCAGTTCTTC. Protein sequence: CASSQAYHNEQFF.